The 14 T cell receptor beta chains below were found in one sample sequenced in a study of cytomegalovirus exposure and HLA in healthy donors. The PCR made use of 60 Vbeta and 13 Jbeta primers. The table came from immunoSEQ multiplex PCR; TCRdb's copy has only in-frame clones and leaves some out. The sample table includes 65,000 to 85,000 clones. Material: PBMCs. The receptor source for this set is an older woman in good health and CMV-seronegative.

This chain uses TRBV19 with TRBJ2-5, with a weak D call TRBD2 (5 bases). The CDR3 has 14 amino acids. Germline CDR1 and CDR2: LNHDA and SQIVND (reference sequence). With 5 bases removed from V and 5 bases from J, the gap between germline ends came to 15 bases. In DNA form, the CDR3 reads TGTGCCAGTAGTCAGGTCTGGGGAGAGGAGACCCAGTACTTC. This translates into CASSQVWGEETQYF. Using reference TRBV19 and TRBJ2-5 for the parts outside the CDR3, the full variable domain is DGGITQSPKYLFRKEGQNVTLSCEQNLNHDAMYWYRQDPGQGLRLIYYSQIVNDFQKGDIAEGYSVSREKKESFPLTVTSAQKNPTAFYLCASSQVWGEETQYFGPGTRLLVL.

The rearrangement uses TRBV27 and TRBJ2-1; 7 bases are a match to TRBD2. Per germline, CDR1 MNHEY and CDR2 SMNVEV (reference sequence). The length of the CDR3 is 15 residues. Losses at the gene ends were 5 bases for V and 6 bases for J; bases not matched to a gene: 10. The CDR3 here is CASSPLSGLPNEQFF. The CDR3, as DNA: TGTGCCAGCAGTCCGCTTAGCGGGCTCCCCAATGAGCAGTTCTTC.

J is TRBJ2-7 and V is TRBV2, with 8 bases fitting TRBD1. The CDR3 contains 14 residues. V was pared by 4 bases and J by 2 bases, with 4 bases of the junction left unmatched. CDR1 is SNHLY, CDR2 FYNNEI, per germline. CDR3 loop: CASSVGTGPYEQYF. CDR3 nucleotide sequence: TGTGCCAGCAGTGTTGGGACAGGTCCCTACGAGCAGTACTTC. Filled out from reference TRBV2 and TRBJ2-7, the complete variable domain reads EPEVTQTPSHQVTQMGQEVILRCVPISNHLYFYWYRQILGQKVEFLVSFYNNEISEKSEIFDDQFSVERPDGSNFTLKIRSTKLEDSAMYFCASSVGTGPYEQYFGPGTRLTVT.

The V gene is TRBV28, the J gene TRBJ1-1; a weak D match, TRBD1 (6 bases). Per germline, CDR1 MDHEN and CDR2 SYDVKM. The CDR3 runs 16 residues. V shed 8 bases and J shed 1 base, with 20 bases lying between them. The CDR3, as DNA: TGTGCCAGCGGGTCAGGGGACCGGGTGGGGAACACTGAAGCTTTCTTT. Translation gives CASGSGDRVGNTEAFF.

This chain uses TRBV7-3 with TRBJ2-5, with 8 bases matching TRBD1. Germline V gives CDR1 SGHTA, CDR2 FQGTGA. Trimming cost V 1 base and J 5 bases; bases outside gene matches: 6. CDR3 size: 15 residues. The CDR3 loop reads CASSLSTGGGETQYF. In nucleotides, the CDR3 is TGTGCCAGCAGCTTAAGTACAGGGGGTGGTGAGACCCAGTACTTC.

The chain uses TRBV4-2 and TRBJ2-7; 8 bases are a match to TRBD2. The J segment lost 3 bases and the V segment lost 3 bases, leaving 7 bases of the junction unmatched. Germline V CDR1 and CDR2: LGHNA, YNFKEQ. The CDR3 runs 15 residues. The CDR3 region has the DNA TGTGCCAGCAGCCAGGCAGGGACTAGTCTCTACGAGCAGTACTTC. Protein product: CASSQAGTSLYEQYF.

J is TRBJ2-5 and V is TRBV11-2; 9 nucleotides align to TRBD2. The CDR3 totals 16 residues. V lost 1 base to trimming and J lost 6 bases; unmatched junction nucleotides: 9. CDR1 is SGHAT and CDR2 is FQNNGV in the germline V gene. In DNA, the CDR3 is TGTGCCAGCAGCTTAGCGGCTAGCGGGACGTTCAAGACCCAGTACTTC. Its translation is CASSLAASGTFKTQYF.

The V and J genes are TRBV6-6 and TRBJ1-1, with D hard to call. Trimming took off 2 bases at V and 2 bases at J, with 12 bases between the two ends. Germline lookup yields CDR1 MNHNY and CDR2 SVGAGI (reference sequence). The length of the CDR3 is 15 residues. CDR3 coding DNA: TGTGCCAGCAGTTACGAGGGCGGCTTCAACACTGAAGCTTTCTTT. Amino acids: CASSYEGGFNTEAFF.

V usage is TRBV6-4 and J usage is TRBJ1-3; no definite D call. Germline lookup yields CDR1 MRHNA and CDR2 SNTAGT. V was pared by 2 bases and J by 4 bases, with 12 bases between. This CDR3 comprises 15 residues. The DNA of the CDR3 is TGTGCCAGCAGTGACCCCGAACTTGTGGGAAACACCATATATTTT. It yields the protein CASSDPELVGNTIYF.

The rearrangement links TRBV5-1 to TRBJ2-3; maybe TRBD1 (5 bases). This CDR3 comprises 16 residues. The V end lost 2 bases, the J end lost 4 bases, and 17 bases lay between the germline ends. CDR1 and CDR2 (germline): SGHRS, YFSETQ. CDR3 nucleotide sequence: TGCGCCAGCAGCTTCGTGTGGCAGGGATCTGCAGATACGCAGTATTTT. Protein sequence: CASSFVWQGSADTQYF.

This chain joins TRBV9 and TRBJ2-5; D is perhaps TRBD1 (5 bases). Germline V gene lookup returns CDR1 SGDLS and CDR2 YYNGEE. CDR3 length: 16 residues. The V and J ends lost 0 bases and 3 bases respectively, with 15 bases between them. The CDR3 nucleotides read TGTGCCAGCAGCGTAGGAATAGGGGCAGCCGAAGAGACCCAGTACTTC. It translates to CASSVGIGAAEETQYF.

The CDR3 spells CAISDRKAGGWIEFF. DNA for the CDR3: TGTGCCATCAGTGACCGTAAGGCGGGAGGCTGGATTGAGTTCTTC. The V and J genes are TRBV10-3 and TRBJ2-1, with TRBD2 identical over 8 bases. Germline assignment: CDR1 ENHRY and CDR2 SYGVKD. Trimming at V came to 3 bases and at J to 14 bases, leaving 15 bases not matched to a gene. This CDR3 comprises 15 residues.

This chain connects TRBV28 to TRBJ2-1; D is ambiguous. There are 10 residues in the CDR3. Germline CDR1 MDHEN, CDR2 SYDVKM. V lost 2 bases and J 9 bases, leaving 2 bases between the germline ends. The CDR3 DNA is TGTGCCAGCAGTTTACTTGAGCAGTTCTTC. It codes for CASSLLEQFF.

The rearrangement links TRBV27 to TRBJ2-3; D might be TRBD1 (5 bases). V was clipped by 6 bases and J by 6 bases, with 19 bases between them. From germline, CDR1 is MNHEY and CDR2 SMNVEV (reference sequence). The CDR3 is made up of 15 amino acids. The CDR3 protein is CASSTPGQLMDTQYF. The CDR3 DNA follows: TGTGCCAGCAGCACCCCCGGACAATTGATGGATACGCAGTATTTT.